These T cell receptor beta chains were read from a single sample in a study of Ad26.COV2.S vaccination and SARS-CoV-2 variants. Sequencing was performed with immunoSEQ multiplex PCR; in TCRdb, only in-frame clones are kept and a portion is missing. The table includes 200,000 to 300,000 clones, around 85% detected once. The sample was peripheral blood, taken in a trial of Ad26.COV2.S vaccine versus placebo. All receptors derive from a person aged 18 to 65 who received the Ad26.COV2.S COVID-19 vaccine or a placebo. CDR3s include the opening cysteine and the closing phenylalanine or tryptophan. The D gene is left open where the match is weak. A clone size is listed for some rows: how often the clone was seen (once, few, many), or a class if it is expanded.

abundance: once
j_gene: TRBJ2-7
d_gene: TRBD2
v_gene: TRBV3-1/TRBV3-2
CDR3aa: CASSRLSGGAYEQYF
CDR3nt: TGTGCCAGCAGCCGACTTAGCGGGGGGGCGTACGAGCAGTACTTC

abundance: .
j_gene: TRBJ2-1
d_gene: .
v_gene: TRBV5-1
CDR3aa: CASSLGASSYNEQFF
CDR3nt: TGCGCCAGCAGCTTGGGAGCATCCTCCTACAATGAGCAGTTCTTC

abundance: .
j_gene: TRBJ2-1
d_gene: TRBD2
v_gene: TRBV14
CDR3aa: CASSQDRGLAEQFF
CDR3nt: TGTGCCAGCAGCCAAGATCGAGGACTAGCGGAGCAGTTCTTC

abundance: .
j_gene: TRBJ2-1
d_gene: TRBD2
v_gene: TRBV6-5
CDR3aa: CASTPGLAGETEQFF
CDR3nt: TGTGCCAGCACCCCAGGACTAGCGGGAGAGACTGAGCAGTTCTTC

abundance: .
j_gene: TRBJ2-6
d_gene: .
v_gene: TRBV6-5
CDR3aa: CASHLSGANVLTF
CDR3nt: TGTGCCAGTCATCTTTCTGGGGCCAACGTCCTGACTTTC

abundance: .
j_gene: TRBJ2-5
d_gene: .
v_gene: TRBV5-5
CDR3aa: CASRLLQETQYF
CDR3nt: TGTGCCAGCAGACTCCTCCAAGAGACCCAGTACTTC

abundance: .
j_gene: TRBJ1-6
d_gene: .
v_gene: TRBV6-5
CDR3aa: CASSPIGSYNSPLHF
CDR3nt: TGTGCCAGCAGCCCAATAGGCAGCTATAATTCACCCCTCCACTTT

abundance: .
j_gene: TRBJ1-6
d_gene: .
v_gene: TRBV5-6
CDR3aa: CASSLRGRNSPLHF
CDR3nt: TGTGCCAGCAGCTTGAGGGGGAGGAATTCACCCCTCCACTTT

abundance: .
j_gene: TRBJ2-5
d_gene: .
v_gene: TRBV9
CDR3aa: CASSVDGLEETQYF
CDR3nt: TGTGCCAGCAGCGTAGACGGGCTCGAAGAGACCCAGTACTTC

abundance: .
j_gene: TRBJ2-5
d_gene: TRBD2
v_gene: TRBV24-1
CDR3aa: CATSDSPGTRSETQYF
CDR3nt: TGTGCCACCAGTGATTCTCCCGGGACTAGGTCAGAGACCCAGTACTTC

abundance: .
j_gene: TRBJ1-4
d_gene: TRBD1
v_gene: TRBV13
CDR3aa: CASSLGRQGAEKLFF
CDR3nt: TGTGCCAGCAGCTTAGGCCGTCAGGGGGCTGAAAAACTGTTTTTT

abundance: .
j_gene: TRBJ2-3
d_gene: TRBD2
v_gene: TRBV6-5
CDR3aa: CANERTSGTPDTQYF
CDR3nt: TGTGCCAACGAAAGGACTAGCGGGACCCCAGATACGCAGTATTTT

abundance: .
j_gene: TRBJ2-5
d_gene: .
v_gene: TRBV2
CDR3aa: CASSEVGGKETQYF
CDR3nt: TGTGCCAGCAGTGAGGTGGGGGGTAAAGAGACCCAGTACTTC

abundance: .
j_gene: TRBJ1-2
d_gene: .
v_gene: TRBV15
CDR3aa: CATSRDQFYGYTF
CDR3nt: TGTGCCACCAGCAGAGATCAGTTCTATGGCTACACCTTC

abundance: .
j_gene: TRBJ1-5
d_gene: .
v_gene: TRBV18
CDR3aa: CASSPSGLNQPQHF
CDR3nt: TGTGCCAGCTCACCAAGCGGACTCAATCAGCCCCAGCATTTT

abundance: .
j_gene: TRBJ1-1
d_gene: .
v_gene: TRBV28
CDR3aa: CASSPLGPTEAFF
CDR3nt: TGTGCCAGCAGCCCCTTGGGGCCCACTGAAGCTTTCTTT

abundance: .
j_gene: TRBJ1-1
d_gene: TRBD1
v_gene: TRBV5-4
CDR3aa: CASSPGVGTAYTEAFF
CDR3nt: TGTGCCAGCAGCCCTGGGGTCGGGACAGCTTACACTGAAGCTTTCTTT

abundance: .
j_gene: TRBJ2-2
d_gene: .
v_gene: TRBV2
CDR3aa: CASSARSTGELFF
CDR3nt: TGTGCCAGCAGTGCGCGCAGCACCGGGGAGCTGTTTTTT

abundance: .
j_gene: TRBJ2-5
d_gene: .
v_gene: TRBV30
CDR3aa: CAWSVWGTRVQETQYF
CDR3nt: TGTGCCTGGAGTGTATGGGGGACAAGGGTACAAGAGACCCAGTACTTC

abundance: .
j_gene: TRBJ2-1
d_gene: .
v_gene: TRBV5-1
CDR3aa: CASSWGTRSSYNEQFF
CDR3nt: TGCGCCAGCAGCTGGGGGACACGTAGCTCCTACAATGAGCAGTTCTTC

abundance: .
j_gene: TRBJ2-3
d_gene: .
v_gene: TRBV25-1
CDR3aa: CASSETDRRGTDTQYF
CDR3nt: TGTGCCAGCAGTGAAACCGACAGGAGGGGAACAGATACGCAGTATTTT

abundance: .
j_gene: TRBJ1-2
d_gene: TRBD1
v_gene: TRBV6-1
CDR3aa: CASSEMPDRAYGYTF
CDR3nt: TGTGCCAGCAGTGAAATGCCGGACAGGGCCTATGGCTACACCTTC

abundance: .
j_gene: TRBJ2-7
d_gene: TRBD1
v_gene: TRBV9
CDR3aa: CASSPWDRGVHEQYF
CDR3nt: TGTGCCAGCAGCCCCTGGGACAGGGGGGTCCACGAGCAGTACTTC

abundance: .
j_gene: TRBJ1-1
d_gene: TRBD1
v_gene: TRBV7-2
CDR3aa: CASKPGQGVNEAFF
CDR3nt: TGTGCCAGCAAGCCGGGACAGGGGGTTAATGAAGCTTTCTTT

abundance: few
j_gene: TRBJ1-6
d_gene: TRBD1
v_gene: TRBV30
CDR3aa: CAWSQTGSNSPLHF
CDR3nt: TGTGCCTGGAGCCAGACAGGGAGTAATTCACCCCTCCACTTT

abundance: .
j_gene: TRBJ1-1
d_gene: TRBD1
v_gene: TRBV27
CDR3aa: CASAHEDRGRGTEAFF
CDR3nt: TGTGCCAGCGCCCATGAGGACAGGGGGCGGGGGACTGAAGCTTTCTTT

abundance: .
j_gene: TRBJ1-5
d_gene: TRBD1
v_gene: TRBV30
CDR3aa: CAWSVGQGGNQPQHF
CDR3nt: TGTGCCTGGAGTGTGGGACAGGGAGGCAATCAGCCCCAGCATTTT

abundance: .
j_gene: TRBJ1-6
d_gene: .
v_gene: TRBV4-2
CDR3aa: CASSQEGGLVNSPLHF
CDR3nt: TGTGCCAGCAGCCAAGAGGGGGGTCTCGTCAATTCACCCCTCCACTTT

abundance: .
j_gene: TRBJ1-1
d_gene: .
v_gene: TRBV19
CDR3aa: CASSNRNTEAFF
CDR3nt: TGTGCCAGTAGTAACAGAAACACTGAAGCTTTCTTT

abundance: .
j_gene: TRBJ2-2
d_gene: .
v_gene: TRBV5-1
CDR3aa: CASSLVSWESTGELFF
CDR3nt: TGCGCCAGCAGCTTGGTATCGTGGGAGAGCACCGGGGAGCTGTTTTTT

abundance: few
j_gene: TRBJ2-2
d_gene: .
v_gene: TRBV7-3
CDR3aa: CASSLRGGDTGELFF
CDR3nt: TGTGCCAGCAGCTTAAGGGGCGGGGACACCGGGGAGCTGTTTTTT

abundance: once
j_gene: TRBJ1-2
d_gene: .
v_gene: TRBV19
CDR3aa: CASSWGRSVDGYTF
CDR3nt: TGTGCCAGTAGTTGGGGCAGGTCGGTCGATGGCTACACCTTC

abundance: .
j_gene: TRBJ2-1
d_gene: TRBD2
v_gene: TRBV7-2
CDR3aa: CASSLDGGGHNEQFF
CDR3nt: TGTGCCAGCAGCTTAGATGGGGGGGGACACAATGAGCAGTTCTTC

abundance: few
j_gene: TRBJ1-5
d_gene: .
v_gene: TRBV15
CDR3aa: CATSRMERSNQPQHF
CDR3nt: TGTGCCACCAGCAGGATGGAGAGAAGCAATCAGCCCCAGCATTTT

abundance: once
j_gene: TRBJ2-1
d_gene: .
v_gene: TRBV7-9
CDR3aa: CASSLAGVYSYNEQFF
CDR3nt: TGTGCCAGCAGCTTAGCGGGGGTTTACTCCTACAATGAGCAGTTCTTC

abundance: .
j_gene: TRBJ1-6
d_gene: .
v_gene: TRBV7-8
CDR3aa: CASSLGGQPYSFRPLHF
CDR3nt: TGTGCCAGCAGCTTAGGTGGACAGCCCTATTCTTTTCGACCCCTCCACTTT

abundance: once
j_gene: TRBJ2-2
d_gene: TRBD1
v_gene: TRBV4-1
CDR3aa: CASSGQGAGELFF
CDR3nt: TGCGCCAGCAGCGGACAGGGAGCCGGGGAGCTGTTTTTT

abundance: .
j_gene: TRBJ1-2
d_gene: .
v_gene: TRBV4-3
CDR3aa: CASSQDVNYGYTF
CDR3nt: TGCGCCAGCAGCCAAGACGTTAACTATGGCTACACCTTC

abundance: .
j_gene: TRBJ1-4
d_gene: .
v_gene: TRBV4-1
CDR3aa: CASSHPLRQANEKLFF
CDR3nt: TGCGCCAGCAGCCACCCACTTAGGCAGGCTAATGAAAAACTGTTTTTT

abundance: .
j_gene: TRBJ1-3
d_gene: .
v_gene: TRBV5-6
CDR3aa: CASSLALISGNTIYF
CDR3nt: TGTGCCAGCAGCTTGGCCCTGATCTCTGGAAACACCATATATTTT

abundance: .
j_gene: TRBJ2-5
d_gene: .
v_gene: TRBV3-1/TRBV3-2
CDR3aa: CASSLSARSEETQYF
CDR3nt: TGTGCCAGCAGCCTGTCCGCGCGGAGCGAAGAGACCCAGTACTTC